The 22 T cell receptor beta chains listed next were all sequenced from one sample in a study of monozygotic twins with inflammatory bowel disease. With the 5' RACE reads reprocessed, TCRdb shows one record per CDR3 protein and no DNA. This sample's table has 150,000 to 200,000 distinct CDR3 sequences. The sequenced sample consisted of blood. The receptors shown here come from a human donor with ulcerative colitis or Crohn's disease, or a healthy co-twin of an affected twin (not recorded which).

J is TRBJ1-6 and V is TRBV14; TCRdb's D call of TRBD1 is untestable without DNA. Germline CDR1 SGHDN, CDR2 FVKESK. This CDR3 spans 13 amino acids. CDR3 residues: CASSPRGNSPLHF.

The chain links TRBV5-1 to TRBJ2-1; as DNA is missing, the TRBD2 call by TCRdb cannot be tested. Germline V lookup: CDR1 SGHRS, CDR2 YFSETQ. This CDR3 region has 14 residues. CDR3 in amino acids: CASSLGWRDSLQFF. Based on the CDR3 plus reference TRBV5-1 and TRBJ2-1, the full variable domain is KAGVTQTPRYLIKTRGQQVTLSCSPISGHRSVSWYQQTPGQGLQFLFEYFSETQRNKGNFPGRFSGRQFSNSRSEMNVSTLELGDSALYLCASSLGWRDSLQFFGPGTRLTVL.

The CDR3 here is CASSTGGTGNQPQHF. This chain links TRBV19 with TRBJ1-5; TCRdb selects TRBD1, and the lack of DNA leaves this call unchecked. This CDR3 spans 15 amino acids. CDR1 and CDR2 (germline): LNHDA, SQIVND (reference sequence). Full variable domain (missing parts from reference TRBV19 and TRBJ1-5): DGGITQSPKYLFRKEGQNVTLSCEQNLNHDAMYWYRQDPGQGLRLIYYSQIVNDFQKGDIAEGYSVSREKKESFPLTVTSAQKNPTAFYLCASSTGGTGNQPQHFGDGTRLSIL.

This chain connects TRBV20-1 to TRBJ1-6; the TCRdb call, TRBD1, lacks DNA for checking. CDR3 length equals 13 residues. The V gene's germline CDR1 is DFQATT and CDR2 SNEGSKA (reference sequence). CDR3 residues: CSARGQGVSPLHF.

This CDR3 is CASSPAPGNQPQHF. The V gene is TRBV18, the J gene TRBJ1-5; TCRdb indicates TRBD1, and absent DNA this call remains unverified. This CDR3 comprises 14 residues. Germline lookup yields CDR1 KGHSH and CDR2 LQKENI.

V usage is TRBV21-1 and J usage is TRBJ2-7; TCRdb's assignment of TRBD1 cannot be checked, as there is no DNA. TRBV21-1 is a known pseudogene. CDR3 length equals 16 residues. CDR3 in amino acids: CASSPNGQGASGEQYF.

The chain recombines TRBV24-1 with TRBJ2-1; TCRdb indicates TRBD1, and absent DNA this call remains unverified. Germline CDR1 is KGHDR and CDR2 is SFDVKD. The length of the CDR3 is 17 residues. CDR3 loop: CATSDPGTQNSYNEQFF.

The chain couples TRBV27 to TRBJ2-3; TCRdb returns TRBD1, unconfirmable since there is no DNA. Germline assignment: CDR1 MNHEY and CDR2 SMNVEV (reference sequence). CDR3 length: 16 amino acids. The CDR3 region is CASSLCSGGSTDTQYF.

The rearrangement uses TRBV6-6 and TRBJ1-1; TCRdb returns TRBD1, unconfirmable since there is no DNA. The germline V gene has CDR1 MNHNY and CDR2 SVGAGI (reference sequence). The CDR3 is 13 amino acids. CDR3 loop: CAIKGGSDTEAFF.

The chain employs TRBV19 and TRBJ2-2; there is no DNA to check the TCRdb D call of TRBD1. The CDR3 totals 15 residues. Germline CDR1 is LNHDA and CDR2 is SQIVND (reference sequence). CDR3 sequence: CASSRRDLNTGELFF.

J is TRBJ2-1 and V is TRBV4-2. The CDR3 extends over 15 amino acids. Germline CDR1 reads LGHNA; CDR2 reads YNFKEQ. This chain's CDR3 is CASSQVHGSYNERFF.

The V call is TRBV9, the J call TRBJ1-3. The CDR3 covers 15 residues. The germline CDR1 and CDR2 sequences are SGDLS and YYNGEE. The CDR3 protein is CASSHTASSGNTIYF.

The chain joins TRBV19 to TRBJ2-1. Per germline, CDR1 LNHDA and CDR2 SQIVND (reference sequence). CDR3 length equals 15 residues. The CDR3 protein is CASSIYGQFYNEQFF. Complete variable domain (other parts from reference TRBV19 and TRBJ2-1): DGGITQSPKYLFRKEGQNVTLSCEQNLNHDAMYWYRQDPGQGLRLIYYSQIVNDFQKGDIAEGYSVSREKKESFPLTVTSAQKNPTAFYLCASSIYGQFYNEQFFGPGTRLTVL.

The CDR3 reads CASSYYLFGGGNEQFF. This chain joins TRBV6-5 and TRBJ2-1; TCRdb indicates TRBD2, and absent DNA this call remains unverified. CDR3 size: 16 residues. Germline assignment: CDR1 MNHEY and CDR2 SVGAGI.

This chain links TRBV28 with TRBJ2-7; TCRdb proposes TRBD2, but this gene call is untestable without DNA. CDR3 length: 14 amino acids. Looked up from germline, CDR1 is MDHEN and CDR2 is SYDVKM. CDR3 in amino acids: CASSFGASGYEQYF. Combining the CDR3 with reference TRBV28 and TRBJ2-7 gives the whole variable domain DVKVTQSSRYLVKRTGEKVFLECVQDMDHENMFWYRQDPGLGLRLIYFSYDVKMKEKGDIPEGYSVSREKKERFSLILESASTNQTSMYLCASSFGASGYEQYFGPGTRLTVT.

The chain employs TRBV12-3 or TRBV12-4 and TRBJ1-2; TCRdb picks TRBD1, but there is no DNA to check that call. CDR3 size: 15 residues. The CDR3 loop is CASSLRTGTIYGYTF.

This sequence joins TRBV7-7 and TRBJ2-1. The V gene's germline CDR1 is SSHAT and CDR2 FNYEAQ (reference sequence). CDR3 length: 11 residues. The CDR3 sequence is CASSLHNEQFF.

V and J are TRBV3-1 and TRBJ2-3; the D gene TCRdb calls, TRBD1, cannot be checked with no DNA. Per the germline V gene, CDR1 is LGHDT and CDR2 is YNNKEL (reference sequence). The length of the CDR3 is 17 residues. CDR3 region: CASSQAFRDPSTDTQYF.

The chain couples TRBV20-1 to TRBJ2-7; the TCRdb D gene call, TRBD1, has no DNA to confirm it. This CDR3 has 14 amino acids. CDR1 and CDR2 from the germline V gene are DFQATT and SNEGSKA (reference sequence). The CDR3 here is CSASGQRYSYEQYF.

The chain joins TRBV19 to TRBJ1-6; TCRdb names TRBD1, which stays unverified in the absence of DNA. CDR1 LNHDA and CDR2 SQIVND come from the germline V gene (reference sequence). The CDR3 spans 16 residues. CDR3 in amino acids: CASSTGTGVGNSPLHF.

The CDR3 here is CATYSGQSGEQYF. This chain joins TRBV10-3 and TRBJ2-7; TCRdb outputs TRBD1, but without DNA this stays unchecked. The CDR3 covers 13 residues. Germline-derived CDR1 and CDR2 are ENHRY and SYGVKD.

This sequence joins TRBV20-1 and TRBJ2-7; TCRdb designates TRBD2, a call that cannot be tested without DNA. CDR1 and CDR2 (germline): DFQATT, SNEGSKA (reference sequence). The CDR3 consists of 18 residues. CDR3: CSARSAVGVAGQLYEQYF.